This is a list of T cell receptor beta chains from one sample in a study of T cells in localized non-small cell lung cancer. The method was immunoSEQ multiplex PCR; TCRdb's version includes in-frame clones alone and lacks a portion of them. This table holds 7,000 to 8,500 clones, 50% found once. The source material was lymph node tissue, sampled before any cancer treatment. These TCRs come from a female donor over 55 with stage I lung adenocarcinoma. The CDR3 runs from the conserved cysteine through the conserved F or W. The D gene is left open where the match is weak. Not every row has a clone size; where given, it reads once, few, many or a size class.

d_gene	j_gene	abundance	v_gene	CDR3nt	CDR3aa
-	TRBJ1-5	few	TRBV30	TGTGCCTGGAGTCTCGGGACATTCGGCAATCAGCCCCAGCATTTT	CAWSLGTFGNQPQHF
-	TRBJ1-2	-	TRBV28	TGTGCCAACAGTCCCGTATTCCAAGAGGGCTACACCTTC	CANSPVFQEGYTF
-	TRBJ1-1	few	TRBV4-1	TGCGCCAGCAGCCAAGGCCCGACAGTGAACACTGAAGCTTTCTTT	CASSQGPTVNTEAFF
TRBD1	TRBJ1-2	few	TRBV11-3	TGTGCCAGCAGCTTGGACAGGGGAGTCTATGGCTACACCTTC	CASSLDRGVYGYTF
-	TRBJ1-1	-	TRBV11-3	TGTGCCAGCAGCTCATCGGGTCGGAGGGGCCTTAAAGCTTTCTTT	CASSSSGRRGLKAFF
TRBD1	TRBJ1-2	-	TRBV6-8	TGTGCCAGCAGCTCCGACAGGGTTGGCTACACCTTC	CASSSDRVGYTF
TRBD1	TRBJ2-2	once	TRBV25-1	TGTGCCAGCAGTCACTCCCGGGACAGGAGTACCGGGGAGCTGTTTTTT	CASSHSRDRSTGELFF
TRBD1	TRBJ1-2	-	TRBV11-3	TGTGCCAGCAGCTTAGTCCCCGGGACAGGGGATAACTATGGCTACACCTTC	CASSLVPGTGDNYGYTF
-	TRBJ1-6	-	TRBV30	TGTGCCTGGAGTAGCGACGGGGGGTCCTATAATTCACCCCTCCACTTT	CAWSSDGGSYNSPLHF
-	TRBJ1-3	few	TRBV7-8	TGTGCCAGCAGCTCAGGGGCTGGAAACACCATATATTTT	CASSSGAGNTIYF
-	TRBJ1-4	-	TRBV19	TGTGCCAGTAGTATCCCCGGTGTGTGGGGTGATGAAAAACTGTTTTTT	CASSIPGVWGDEKLFF
-	TRBJ1-5	-	TRBV6-8	TGTGCCAGCAGTGAGGGGGGGGCGGCCCAGCATTTT	CASSEGGAAQHF
-	TRBJ2-2	once	TRBV18	TGTGCCAGCTCACCGCGAGGGGGATCCACCGGGGAGCTGTTTTTT	CASSPRGGSTGELFF
-	TRBJ2-3	few	TRBV9	TGTGCCAGCAGTGCAGGGTTGGGCACAGATACGCAGTATTTT	CASSAGLGTDTQYF
-	TRBJ1-4	once	TRBV11-3	TGTGCCAGCAGCTTAGACAGGGGTAATGAAAAACTGTTTTTT	CASSLDRGNEKLFF
-	TRBJ1-3	-	TRBV10-1	TGCGCCAGCAGTGAGTCATGCGGGACTGGAAACACCATATATTTT	CASSESCGTGNTIYF
-	TRBJ2-4	-	TRBV9	TGTGCCAGCTCCGAAGGGGGGGCCAAAAACATTCAGTACTTC	CASSEGGAKNIQYF
-	TRBJ1-5	-	TRBV29-1	TGCAGCGCCCGAGCCCCCAATCAGCCCCAGCATTTT	CSARAPNQPQHF
-	TRBJ1-2	-	TRBV6-8	TGTGCCAGCACCCCCGGGACCAACTCATATGGCTACACCTTC	CASTPGTNSYGYTF
-	TRBJ1-4	-	TRBV18	TGTGCCAGCTCACCGGCGGATAATGAAAAACTGTTTTTT	CASSPADNEKLFF
TRBD1	TRBJ2-7	-	TRBV30	TGTGCCTGGAACAGGGGCGTCCACGAGCAGTACTTC	CAWNRGVHEQYF
-	TRBJ1-6	-	TRBV9	TGTGCCAGCAGTTTGTCCAGGGTAGAGTCACCCCTCCACTTT	CASSLSRVESPLHF
-	TRBJ1-1	-	TRBV19	TGTGCCAGTAGTATAGAAGGAGGGAACACTGAAGCTTTCTTT	CASSIEGGNTEAFF
-	TRBJ2-1	-	TRBV11-3	TGTGCCAGCAGCTTAAACGGAATCTACAATGAGCAGTTCTTC	CASSLNGIYNEQFF
-	TRBJ2-5	-	TRBV18	TGTGCCAGCTCACCGGGCGGGGAGGCGGAGACCCAGTACTTC	CASSPGGEAETQYF
-	TRBJ2-2	-	TRBV18	TGTGCCAGCTCACCGGTAGTCGATTCAAGGGGATTTTTT	CASSPVVDSRGFF
TRBD2	TRBJ2-5	few	TRBV30	TGTGCCTTATCCGGGGGGTCTGAGACCCAGTACTTC	CALSGGSETQYF
-	TRBJ2-3	-	TRBV1	TGCGCCAGCAGCCAAGAAGTAATAAGGTCCACTAGCACAGATACGCAGTATTTT	CASSQEVIRSTSTDTQYF
-	TRBJ2-3	-	TRBV6-8	TGTGCCAGCAGTTATGCCCCCGAGGGAGGAGGCACAGATACGCAGTATTTT	CASSYAPEGGGTDTQYF
-	TRBJ2-1	-	TRBV29-1	TGCAGCGTAGAAACAGGCGGTCAGGGCAATGAGCAGTTCTTC	CSVETGGQGNEQFF
-	TRBJ1-5	-	TRBV10-3	TGTGCCAGCGACGCCATGTATAGCAATCAGCCCCAGCATTTT	CASDAMYSNQPQHF
-	TRBJ2-3	-	TRBV19	TGTGCCAGTAGTATAGGACAGGCAGGAGATACGCAGTATTTT	CASSIGQAGDTQYF
TRBD1	TRBJ1-4	-	TRBV19	TGTGCCAGTAGTTTCCTCTCAGGGGGCGGGGATGAAAAACTGTTTTTT	CASSFLSGGGDEKLFF
-	TRBJ1-1	once	TRBV19	TGTGCCAGTAGTATCGGACACTTGAACACTGAAGCTTTCTTT	CASSIGHLNTEAFF
-	TRBJ1-1	-	TRBV19	TGTGCCAGTAGTCCAGGGTCGAGCACTGAAGCTTTCTTT	CASSPGSSTEAFF
TRBD1	TRBJ1-2	-	TRBV5-1	TGCGCCAGCAGCTTAAAGCTGGGACAGGGGGCCGGGGGCTACACCTTC	CASSLKLGQGAGGYTF
-	TRBJ2-7	-	TRBV15	TGTGCCACCAGCAGAGATTTCGGGGAGATCAACGAGCAGTACTTC	CATSRDFGEINEQYF
TRBD2	TRBJ2-1	-	TRBV19	TGTGCCAGTAGGAGGGGAGGGGCCTACAATGAGCAGTTCTTC	CASRRGGAYNEQFF
TRBD2	TRBJ2-2	-	TRBV11-3	TGTGCCAGCAGCTTACTAGCGGGAGGATCCGGGGAGCTGTTTTTT	CASSLLAGGSGELFF
TRBD2	TRBJ2-3	-	TRBV30	TGTGCCTGGAGTGTCAGCGGGGCCCACACAGATACGCAGTATTTT	CAWSVSGAHTDTQYF
TRBD1	TRBJ1-2	-	TRBV19	TGTGCCAGTGTCGACCCGGGACAGGGTCACTATGGCTACACCTTC	CASVDPGQGHYGYTF
TRBD1	TRBJ2-3	-	TRBV19	TGTGCCAGTAGTAACAGGGGTTTGGGCCATACGCAGTATTTT	CASSNRGLGHTQYF
-	TRBJ2-7	-	TRBV30	TGTGCCTGGAGTCTCAGGGGTCTCTACGAGCAGTACTTC	CAWSLRGLYEQYF